This TCR beta chain is from a study of cytomegalovirus exposure and HLA in healthy donors. 13 Jbeta primers and 60 Vbeta primers were used for the PCR. TCRdb's copy holds only in-frame clones and misses some; the assay was immunoSEQ multiplex PCR. The profile shows more than 200,000 clones, 70% of them singletons. Study-wide findings and caveats: Information on immune exposure was restricted to one variable (CMV serostatus). Fewer N-insertions than the roughly 670-donor mean were reportedly shown by an Asian-associated ancestry cluster in a later analysis. The study designated 150 to 200 TCR beta chains cytomegalovirus-associated.

Note on this clone: Its antigen is not identified.

J lost 5 bases, V lost 3 bases, and 8 bases had no gene match. Germline loops: CDR1 LGHNA, CDR2 YNFKEQ. This CDR3 comprises 16 residues. The receptor's source is a man aged 35-49 years in good health and CMV-seropositive. Material: PBMCs. The V call is TRBV4-2, the J call TRBJ2-7, with TRBD1 matching over 12 bases. The CDR3 coding sequence is TGTGCCAGCAGCCATGTAATCGGGACAGGGGGCCACGAGCAGTACTTC. This translates into CASSHVIGTGGHEQYF.